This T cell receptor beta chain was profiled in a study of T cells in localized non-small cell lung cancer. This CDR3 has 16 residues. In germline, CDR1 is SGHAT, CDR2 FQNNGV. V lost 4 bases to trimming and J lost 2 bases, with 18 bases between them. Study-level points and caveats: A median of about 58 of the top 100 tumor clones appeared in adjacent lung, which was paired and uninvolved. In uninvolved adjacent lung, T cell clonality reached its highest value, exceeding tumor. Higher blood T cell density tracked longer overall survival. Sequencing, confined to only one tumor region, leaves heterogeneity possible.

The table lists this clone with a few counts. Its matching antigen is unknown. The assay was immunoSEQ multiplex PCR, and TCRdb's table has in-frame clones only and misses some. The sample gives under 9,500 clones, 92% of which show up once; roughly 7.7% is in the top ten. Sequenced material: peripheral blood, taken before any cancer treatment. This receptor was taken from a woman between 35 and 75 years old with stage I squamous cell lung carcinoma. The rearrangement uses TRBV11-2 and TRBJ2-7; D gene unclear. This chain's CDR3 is CASSSYLNQATYEQYF. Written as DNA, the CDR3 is TGTGCCAGCAGCTCCTATCTTAACCAGGCGACCTACGAGCAGTACTTC.